This T cell receptor (beta chain) was documented in a study of blood T cells in healthy people across ages. This clonotype was observed a handful of times. The second PCR ran about 6 to 11 cycles with a sample-barcoded 5' primer and J-beta primers. TCRdb reprocessed the 5' RACE reads via MiXCR and lists one record per CDR3 protein. The data show 720,000 or so distinct CDR3 sequences, over 40% seen once. CDR3 length: 15 residues. Germline values: CDR1 SGHVS, CDR2 FNYEAQ. V was shortened by 1 base and J by 3 bases, with 10 bases between the two germline ends. V and J are TRBV7-6 and TRBJ1-5, with D perhaps TRBD1 (5 bases). The TCR was taken from an elderly man in good health. Sequencing used blood. The CDR3 DNA reads as TGTGCCAGCAGCTTAGTGGCGGGGCCCAATCAGCCCCAGCATTTT. Translated, it gives CASSLVAGPNQPQHF. Using reference TRBV7-6 and TRBJ1-5 for the parts outside the CDR3, the full variable domain is GAGVSQSPRYKVTKRGQDVALRCDPISGHVSLYWYRQALGQGPEFLTYFNYEAQQDKSGLPNDRFSAERPEGSISTLTIQRTEQRDSAMYRCASSLVAGPNQPQHFGDGTRLSIL.